Listed here are 8 T cell receptor beta chains from one sample, sequenced in a study of PD-L1 blockade in urothelial cancer (dated by TCRdb to 2016 to 2017). The library relied on the immunoSEQ multiplex PCR assay. The table was pulled from immuneACCESS by TCRdb, which kept in-frame rearrangements only. Such tables lose some clones; where checked, under half of the loss comes from unresolved V genes, and the rest has no known cause. Across this sample there are 100,000 to 150,000 clones, with about 82% seen only once. The ten biggest clones cover around 2.4% of the sample. The time point label on this specimen signifies: peripheral blood 6 weeks after treatment start. The material was PBMCs, obtained around atezolizumab (anti-PD-L1) treatment. The receptors originated from a man aged 45 to 65 with urothelial cancer.

CDR3: CSVKQGFSAYEQYF. CDR3 coding DNA: TGCAGCGTTAAGCAGGGGTTTTCGGCCTACGAGCAGTACTTC. The rearrangement joins TRBV29-1 to TRBJ2-7; possible D gene TRBD1, 6 bases. Germline CDR1 reads SQVTM; CDR2 reads ANQGSEA. Trimming stripped 5 bases from V and 2 bases from J, with 16 bases between. The CDR3 runs 14 residues.

The chain is built from TRBV19 and TRBJ2-7; TRBD1 matches 7 bases. V lost 2 bases to trimming and J lost 6 bases; unmatched junction nucleotides: 4. CDR1 is LNHDA, CDR2 SQIVND, per germline (reference sequence). This CDR3 contains 13 residues. CDR3 nucleotide sequence: TGTGCCAGTAGTATAAGGGGACAGAGCGAGCAGTACTTC. Amino acids: CASSIRGQSEQYF.

The chain carries TRBV11-2 and TRBJ2-1; D may be TRBD1 (6 bases). Looked up from germline, CDR1 is SGHAT and CDR2 is FQNNGV. V lost 5 bases, J lost 7 bases, and 15 bases lay in between. The CDR3 spans 14 residues. In DNA, the CDR3 is TGTGCCAGCAGCCCCCCCGCAGGGGTGAATGAGCAGTTCTTC. Protein sequence: CASSPPAGVNEQFF. Based on the CDR3 plus reference TRBV11-2 and TRBJ2-1, the full variable domain is EAGVAQSPRYKIIEKRQSVAFWCNPISGHATLYWYQQILGQGPKLLIQFQNNGVVDDSQLPKDRFSAERLKGVDSTLKIQPAKLEDSAVYLCASSPPAGVNEQFFGPGTRLTVL.

V is TRBV5-1 and J is TRBJ1-6; 7 bases are a match to TRBD1. V gave up 3 bases and J gave up 3 bases; unmatched junction bases: 18. Germline V gene lookup returns CDR1 SGHRS and CDR2 YFSETQ. The CDR3 sequence is 20 residues long. The CDR3 spells CASSSTGEANRPIYNSPLHF. CDR3 DNA: TGCGCCAGCAGCTCCACAGGGGAGGCGAATCGACCCATCTATAATTCACCCCTCCACTTT. Based on the CDR3 plus reference TRBV5-1 and TRBJ1-6, the full variable domain is KAGVTQTPRYLIKTRGQQVTLSCSPISGHRSVSWYQQTPGQGLQFLFEYFSETQRNKGNFPGRFSGRQFSNSRSEMNVSTLELGDSALYLCASSSTGEANRPIYNSPLHFGNGTRLTVT.

The chain joins TRBV5-4 to TRBJ1-2; 7 bases align to TRBD1. This CDR3 spans 14 amino acids. Trimming removed 0 bases from V and 7 bases from J; junction bases left unmatched: 6. Germline lookup yields CDR1 SGHNT and CDR2 YYREEE (reference sequence). The CDR3 loop is CASSLATGRSGYTF. In DNA, the CDR3 is TGTGCCAGCAGCTTGGCGACAGGGCGGAGTGGCTACACCTTC.

The V gene is TRBV2, the J gene TRBJ2-2; 8 nucleotides align to TRBD1. There are 17 residues in the CDR3. Germline values: CDR1 SNHLY, CDR2 FYNNEI. The V segment lost 5 bases and the J segment 6 bases; nucleotides outside the gene matches: 14. Here the CDR3 reads CASSRVPGGGWAGELFF. The CDR3 DNA follows: TGTGCCAGCAGTAGGGTTCCAGGGGGCGGTTGGGCCGGGGAGCTGTTTTTT.

The rearrangement uses TRBV9 and TRBJ2-2; 7 bases map to TRBD2. V dropped 1 base and J dropped 4; count of bases not matched to a gene: 7. In germline, CDR1 is SGDLS, CDR2 YYNGEE. This CDR3 is 16 amino acids long. The CDR3 nucleotides read TGTGCCAGCAGCGTACCGTTGGGGGGGGGCACCGGGGAGCTGTTTTTT. This translates into CASSVPLGGGTGELFF. Combining the CDR3 with reference TRBV9 and TRBJ2-2 gives the whole variable domain DSGVTQTPKHLITATGQRVTLRCSPRSGDLSVYWYQQSLDQGLQFLIQYYNGEERAKGNILERFSAQQFPDLHSELNLSSLELGDSALYFCASSVPLGGGTGELFFGEGSRLTVL.

The genes are TRBV6-5 and TRBJ1-1, with a tentative D call TRBD1 (5 bases). The CDR3 is made up of 14 amino acids. V shed 6 bases and J shed 0 bases, with 11 bases lying between them. Germline-derived CDR1 and CDR2 are MNHEY and SVGAGI. As DNA, the CDR3 is TGTGCCAGCAGATGGACATCGATGAACACTGAAGCTTTCTTT. Translation gives CASRWTSMNTEAFF.